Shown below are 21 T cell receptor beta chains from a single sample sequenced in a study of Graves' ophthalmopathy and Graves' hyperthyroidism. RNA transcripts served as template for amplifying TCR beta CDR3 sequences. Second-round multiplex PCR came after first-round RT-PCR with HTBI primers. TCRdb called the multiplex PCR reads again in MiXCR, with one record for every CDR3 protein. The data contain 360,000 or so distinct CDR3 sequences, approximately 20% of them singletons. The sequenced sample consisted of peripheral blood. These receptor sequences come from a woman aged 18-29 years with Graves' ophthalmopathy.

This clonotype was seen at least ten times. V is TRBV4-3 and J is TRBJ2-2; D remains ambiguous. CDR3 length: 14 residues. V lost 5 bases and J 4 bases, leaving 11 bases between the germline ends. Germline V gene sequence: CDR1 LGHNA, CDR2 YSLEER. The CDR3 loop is CASSWQGSTGELFF. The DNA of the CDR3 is TGCGCCAGCAGCTGGCAAGGGTCCACCGGGGAGCTGTTTTTT.

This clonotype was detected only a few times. The CDR3 nucleotides are TGTGCCAGCAGCTTGTTAGCGGGAGGGAGCGAGCAGTACTTC. The encoded protein is CASSLLAGGSEQYF. The chain is built from TRBV7-2 and TRBJ2-7; 11 bases agree with TRBD2. Trimming cost V 3 bases and J 6 bases; bases outside gene matches: 4. There are 14 residues in the CDR3. The germline V gene encodes CDR1 SGHTA and CDR2 FQGNSA.

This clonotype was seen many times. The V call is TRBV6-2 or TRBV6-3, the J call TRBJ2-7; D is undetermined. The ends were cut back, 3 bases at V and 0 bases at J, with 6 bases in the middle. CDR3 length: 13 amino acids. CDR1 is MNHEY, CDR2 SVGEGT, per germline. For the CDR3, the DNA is TGTGCCAGCAGTTATGGGATCTCCTACGAGCAGTACTTC. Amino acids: CASSYGISYEQYF.

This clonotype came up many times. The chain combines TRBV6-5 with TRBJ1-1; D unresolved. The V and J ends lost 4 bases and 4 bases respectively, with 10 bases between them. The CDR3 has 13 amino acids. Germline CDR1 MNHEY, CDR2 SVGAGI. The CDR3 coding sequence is TGTGCCAGCAGTTCATGGACGGGCACTGAAGCTTTCTTT. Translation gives CASSSWTGTEAFF.

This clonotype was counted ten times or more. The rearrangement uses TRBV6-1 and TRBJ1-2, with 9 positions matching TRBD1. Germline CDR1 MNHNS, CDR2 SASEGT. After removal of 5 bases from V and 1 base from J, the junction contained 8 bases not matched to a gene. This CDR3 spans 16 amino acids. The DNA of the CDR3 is TGTGCCAGCAGTCGCAGTTGGGACAGGGTTAACTATGGCTACACCTTC. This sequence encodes CASSRSWDRVNYGYTF.

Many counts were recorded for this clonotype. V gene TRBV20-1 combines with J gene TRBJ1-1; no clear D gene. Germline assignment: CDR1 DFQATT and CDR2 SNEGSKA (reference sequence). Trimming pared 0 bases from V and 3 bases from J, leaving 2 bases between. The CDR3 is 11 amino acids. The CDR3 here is CSAREDTEAFF. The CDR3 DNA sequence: TGCAGTGCTAGAGAGGACACTGAAGCTTTCTTT.

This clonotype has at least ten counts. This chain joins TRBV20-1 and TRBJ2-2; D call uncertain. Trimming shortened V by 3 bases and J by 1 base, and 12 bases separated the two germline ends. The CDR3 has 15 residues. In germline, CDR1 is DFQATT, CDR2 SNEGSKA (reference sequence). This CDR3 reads CSARDSVVNTGELFF. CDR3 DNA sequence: TGCAGTGCTAGGGATTCAGTAGTGAACACCGGGGAGCTGTTTTTT.

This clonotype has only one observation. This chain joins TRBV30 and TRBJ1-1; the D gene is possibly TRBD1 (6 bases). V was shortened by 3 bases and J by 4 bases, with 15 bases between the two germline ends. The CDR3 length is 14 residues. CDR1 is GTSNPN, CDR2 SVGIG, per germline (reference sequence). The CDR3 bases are TGTGCCTGGAGGACAGAGGGGGGGCTCACTGAAGCTTTCTTT. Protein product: CAWRTEGGLTEAFF.

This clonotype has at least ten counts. In nucleotides, the CDR3 is TGTGCCAGCAGTTTCCTCGGAGGGTCCTACGAGCAGTACTTC. Translated: CASSFLGGSYEQYF. The chain couples TRBV27 to TRBJ2-7, with D possibly TRBD2 on 6 matching bases. The CDR3 extends over 14 amino acids. Per the germline V gene, CDR1 is MNHEY and CDR2 is SMNVEV (reference sequence). Trimming cost V 3 bases and J 1 base, with 10 bases left between them.

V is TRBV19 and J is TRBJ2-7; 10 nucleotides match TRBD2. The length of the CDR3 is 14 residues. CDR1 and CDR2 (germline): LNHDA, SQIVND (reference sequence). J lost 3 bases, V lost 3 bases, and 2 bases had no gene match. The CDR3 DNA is TGTGCCAGTAGTATTACTAGCGGGGTCTACGAGCAGTACTTC. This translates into CASSITSGVYEQYF.

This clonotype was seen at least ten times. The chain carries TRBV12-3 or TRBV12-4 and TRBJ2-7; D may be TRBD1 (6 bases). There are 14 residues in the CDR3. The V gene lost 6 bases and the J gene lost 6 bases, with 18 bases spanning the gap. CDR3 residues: CASRRGQSLSEQYF. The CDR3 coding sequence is TGTGCCAGCAGGCGAGGACAGTCGTTGAGCGAGCAGTACTTC.

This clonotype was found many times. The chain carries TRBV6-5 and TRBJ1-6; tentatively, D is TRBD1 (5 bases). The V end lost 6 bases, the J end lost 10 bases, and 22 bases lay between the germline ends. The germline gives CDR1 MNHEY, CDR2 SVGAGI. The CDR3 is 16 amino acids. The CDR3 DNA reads TGTGCCAGCAGCCCCATCCAGTCGGGGGGGAAATCACCCCTCCACTTT. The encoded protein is CASSPIQSGGKSPLHF.

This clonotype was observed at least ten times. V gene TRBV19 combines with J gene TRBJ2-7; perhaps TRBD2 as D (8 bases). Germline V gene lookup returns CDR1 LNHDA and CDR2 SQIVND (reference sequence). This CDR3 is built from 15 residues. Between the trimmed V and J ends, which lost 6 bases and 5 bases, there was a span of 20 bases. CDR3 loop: CASRPGRGRRNEQYF. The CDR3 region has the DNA TGTGCCAGTAGGCCCGGGAGGGGGCGCAGGAACGAGCAGTACTTC.

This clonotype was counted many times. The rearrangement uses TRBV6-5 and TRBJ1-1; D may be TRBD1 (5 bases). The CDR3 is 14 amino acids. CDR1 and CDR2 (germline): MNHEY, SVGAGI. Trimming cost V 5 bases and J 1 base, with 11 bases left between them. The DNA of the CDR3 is TGTGCCAGCAGTCATCCAGGGACGAACACTGAAGCTTTCTTT. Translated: CASSHPGTNTEAFF.

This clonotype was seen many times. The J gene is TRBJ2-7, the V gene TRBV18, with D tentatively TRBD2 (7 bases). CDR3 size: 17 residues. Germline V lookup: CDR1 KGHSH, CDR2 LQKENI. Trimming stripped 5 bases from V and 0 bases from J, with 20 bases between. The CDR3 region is CASSSLFGGPSSYEQYF. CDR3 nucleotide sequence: TGTGCCAGCTCATCCCTCTTCGGGGGGCCGAGCTCCTACGAGCAGTACTTC. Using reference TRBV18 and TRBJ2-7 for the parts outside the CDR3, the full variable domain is NAGVMQNPRHLVRRRGQEARLRCSPMKGHSHVYWYRQLPEEGLKFMVYLQKENIIDESGMPKERFSAEFPKEGPSILRIQQVVRGDSAAYFCASSSLFGGPSSYEQYFGPGTRLTVT.

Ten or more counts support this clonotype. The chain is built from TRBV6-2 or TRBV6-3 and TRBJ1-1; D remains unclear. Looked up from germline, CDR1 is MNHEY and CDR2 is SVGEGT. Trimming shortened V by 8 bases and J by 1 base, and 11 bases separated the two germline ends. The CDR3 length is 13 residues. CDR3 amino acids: CASGVPRNTEAFF. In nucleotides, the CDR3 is TGTGCCAGCGGAGTCCCACGGAACACTGAAGCTTTCTTT.

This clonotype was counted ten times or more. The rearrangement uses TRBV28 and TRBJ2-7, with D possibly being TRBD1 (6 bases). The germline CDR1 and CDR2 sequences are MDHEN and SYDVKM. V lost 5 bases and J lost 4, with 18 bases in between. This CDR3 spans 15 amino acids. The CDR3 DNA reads TGTGCCAGCAGTGTTGGTTGGAGCAGGGGATACGAGCAGTACTTC. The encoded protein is CASSVGWSRGYEQYF.

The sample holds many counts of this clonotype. The CDR3 DNA reads TGTGCCAGCAGTTTAACGGGACTAGCGGCGAGCAGAGGGCAAGAGACCCAGTACTTC. This gives the protein CASSLTGLAASRGQETQYF. The gene calls are TRBV6-5 and TRBJ2-5, with 11 bases aligning to TRBD2. V dropped 4 bases and J dropped 2; count of bases not matched to a gene: 15. The CDR3 is 19 amino acids. Germline CDR1 MNHEY, CDR2 SVGAGI.

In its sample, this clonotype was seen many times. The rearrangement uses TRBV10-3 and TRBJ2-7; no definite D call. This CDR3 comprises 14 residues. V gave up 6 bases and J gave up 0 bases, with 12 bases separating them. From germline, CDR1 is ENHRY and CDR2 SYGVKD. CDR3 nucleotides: TGTGCCATCAGAGAAGGGCTAAGCTCCTACGAGCAGTACTTC. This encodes CAIREGLSSYEQYF.

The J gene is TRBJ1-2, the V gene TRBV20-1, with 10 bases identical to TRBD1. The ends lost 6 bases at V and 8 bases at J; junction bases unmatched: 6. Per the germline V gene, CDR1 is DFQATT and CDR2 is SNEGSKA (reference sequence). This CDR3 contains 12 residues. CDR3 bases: TGCAGTGCACAGAGGACAGGGGGGGGCTACACCTTC. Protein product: CSAQRTGGGYTF.

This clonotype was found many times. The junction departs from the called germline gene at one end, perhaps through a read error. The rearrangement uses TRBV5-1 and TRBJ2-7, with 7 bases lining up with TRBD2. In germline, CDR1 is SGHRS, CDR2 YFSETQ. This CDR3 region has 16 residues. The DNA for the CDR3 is TGCGCCAGCAGCTTGTCCACCGGGGGGTACTCCCACGAGCAGTACTTC. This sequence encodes CASSLSTGGYSHEQYF.